The 3 T cell receptor beta chains below come from one sample, sequenced in a study of T cell responses to AZD1222 COVID-19 vaccine. Profiled with immunoSEQ multiplex PCR; TCRdb holds only in-frame clones, not every one. The sample lists over 100,000 clones, nearly 90% seen once, with about a sixth in the top ten. The sample consisted of peripheral blood, taken on day 0 of AZD1222 vaccination. The receptor source for this set is an adult in good health.

The chain employs TRBV18 and TRBJ2-2; a possible D gene is TRBD1 (5 bases). With 4 bases removed from V and 4 bases from J, the gap between germline ends came to 16 bases. The CDR3 contains 16 residues. The germline gives CDR1 KGHSH, CDR2 LQKENI. The CDR3 DNA sequence: TGTGCCAGCTCACTAACTCAGGGTGGCGGCACCGGGGAGCTGTTTTTT. Protein sequence: CASSLTQGGGTGELFF.

The chain uses TRBV28 and TRBJ2-7; possibly TRBD2 for D (5 bases). The V and J ends lost 5 bases and 6 bases respectively, with 14 bases between them. Germline V lookup: CDR1 MDHEN, CDR2 SYDVKM. The CDR3 runs 13 residues. The CDR3 sequence: CASSPPHEGEQYF. The CDR3 nucleotides are TGTGCCAGCAGTCCCCCCCATGAGGGCGAGCAGTACTTC.

V and J are TRBV5-6 and TRBJ1-5, with D unresolved. The CDR3 is 15 amino acids. Germline V gives CDR1 SGHDT, CDR2 YYEEEE. The V end was cut by 0 bases, the J end by 3 bases, with 10 bases between. The DNA for the CDR3 is TGTGCCAGCAGCTTGGGTAAGACCTACAATCAGCCCCAGCATTTT. This sequence encodes CASSLGKTYNQPQHF.